Below, one T cell receptor (beta chain) is given with its context. Its antigen is still unknown. One base away there is no much larger clone; base qualities are not given. The data stem from a study of blood T cell repertoires in COVID-19 (dated by TCRdb to about 2020). Regarding the research as a whole: The collaborator samples originated in the United States, Italy and Spain and spanned the acute and convalescent phases of COVID-19. The prospective study material was composed of cDNA or gDNA derived from T cells, B-cell-depleted T cells, or PBMCs. Subjects who had been exposed to COVID-19, were actively infected with it, or had recovered from it provided the deeply sampled blood TCRbeta repertoires that made up the dataset. A freely available public database, intended as a resource for researchers studying the immune response to SARS-CoV-2, is where the repertoires were released. The samples were drawn from two sources: the first 160 participants of the ongoing ImmuneRACE study, and 1,000 to 1,500 subjects contributed by 6 global collaborators. Nearly every sample came with metadata listing a de-identified subject ID, COVID-19 status, age in years and sex. Where available, HLA class I and class II types were taken from metadata supplied by the sample provider and were not determined by assay-based typing. The paper as a whole reports these results and caveats: The quantity of clinical and demographic metadata differed by source and by participant and was supplied without curation.

TCRbeta CDR3 regions were amplified from genomic DNA using the immunoSEQ Assay, a bias-controlled multiplex PCR. The published analysis was carried out like this. Nucleated cell counts per sample were estimated from amplification of reference gene primers within the assay. Sequence reads were collapsed and filtered to measure the absolute abundance of every unique TCRbeta CDR3 rearrangement. For each sample, productive Simpson clonality was calculated as the square root of Simpson's diversity index over productive rearrangements. The source is immuneACCESS, and TCRdb retained only in-frame sequences with V and J called. Part of the clones is not carried over; for the studies checked, unresolved V genes explain less than half of this, and the remainder is unexplained. Clone size and the V and J calls come from that table; the DNA yielded D and trimming. In all, the sample holds 200,000 or so clones, and 80% to 95% of those were seen once. The ten largest make up around 0.85% of the sample.

Reading the germline V gene (reference sequence) gives CDR1 SEHNR and CDR2 FQNEAQ. Trimming leaves V shorter by 0 bases and J shorter by 7 bases, with the junction holding 9 bases beyond the gene matches. From its cysteine to its phenylalanine, the CDR3 spans 16 amino acids. Only the CDR3 DNA stays, 48 bases, in frame from base 1. At one collaborating source in Seattle, patients were enrolled during active infection and were followed longitudinally through the course of disease. Whole blood was collected in K2EDTA tubes by collaborating institutions according to the institutions' own protocols. For TCRbeta analysis, collaborators shipped samples in one of three forms: frozen whole blood, isolated PBMCs, or DNA extracted from either of those sample types.

This clonotype was sampled from a man aged 60-69 years with COVID-19, enrolled during active disease. Sequenced input: peripheral blood. In this chain, TRBV7-9 is recombined with TRBJ2-1; 7 of the junction bases match TRBD2. The nucleotides read TGTGCCAGCAGCTTAGCGCGGATAGCGGGTAAAAATGAGCAGTTCTTC. The resulting protein is CASSLARIAGKNEQFF.